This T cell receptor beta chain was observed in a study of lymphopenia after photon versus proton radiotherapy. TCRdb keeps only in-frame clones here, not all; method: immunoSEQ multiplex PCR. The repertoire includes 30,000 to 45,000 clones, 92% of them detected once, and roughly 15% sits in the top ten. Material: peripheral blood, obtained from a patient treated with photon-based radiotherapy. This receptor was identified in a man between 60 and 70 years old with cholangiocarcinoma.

The CDR3 coding sequence is TGCGCCAGCAGGGTCTTGGAGGAGACCTACGAGCAGTACTTC. As protein: CASRVLEETYEQYF. The rearrangement uses TRBV5-1 and TRBJ2-7, with TRBD2 as a possible D gene (5 bases). The germline V gene has CDR1 SGHRS and CDR2 YFSETQ. V dropped 5 bases and J dropped 2 bases, with 14 bases sitting between them. The CDR3 loop spans 14 amino acids.